The source of this T cell receptor beta chain is a study of blood T cell repertoires in COVID-19. Germline V gene sequence: CDR1 MRHNA, CDR2 SNTAGT. After removal of 8 bases from V and 3 bases from J, the junction contained 8 bases not matched to a gene. CDR3 length equals 15 residues. Measured with immunoSEQ multiplex PCR; TCRdb has only the in-frame clones, and not every one. The sample has over 250,000 clones, 75% to 90% seen once. This clone was seen a single time. V usage is TRBV6-4 and J usage is TRBJ1-5; 9 nucleotides align to TRBD1. This receptor was identified in a woman in her 70s with COVID-19, enrolled during active disease. The material sequenced was peripheral blood. Here the CDR3 DNA reads TGTGCCAGCCAAACAGGGGGCATCGACAATCAGCCCCAGCATTTT. Translation gives CASQTGGIDNQPQHF.